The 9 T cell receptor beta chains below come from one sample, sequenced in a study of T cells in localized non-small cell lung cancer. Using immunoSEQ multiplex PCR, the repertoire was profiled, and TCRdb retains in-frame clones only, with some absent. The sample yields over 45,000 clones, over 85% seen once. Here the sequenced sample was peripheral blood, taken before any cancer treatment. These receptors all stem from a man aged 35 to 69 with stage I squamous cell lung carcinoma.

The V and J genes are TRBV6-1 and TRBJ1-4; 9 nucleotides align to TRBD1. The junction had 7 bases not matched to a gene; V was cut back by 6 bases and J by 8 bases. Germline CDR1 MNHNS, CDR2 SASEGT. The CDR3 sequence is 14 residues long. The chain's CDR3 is CASSGTGSEEKLFF. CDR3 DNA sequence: TGTGCCAGCAGCGGGACAGGGTCGGAGGAAAAACTGTTTTTT.

CDR3 in DNA: TGCGCCAGCAGTGATCCCGGGACCAAAAAAGGGACAGATACGCAGTATTTT. Amino acid sequence: CASSDPGTKKGTDTQYF. The J gene is TRBJ2-3, the V gene TRBV10-1, with D perhaps given as TRBD1 or TRBD2 (5 bases each). The CDR3 is 17 amino acids. V dropped 3 bases and J dropped 3 bases, with 19 bases sitting between them. Germline V gene data show CDR1 as WNHNN and CDR2 as SYGVQD (reference sequence).

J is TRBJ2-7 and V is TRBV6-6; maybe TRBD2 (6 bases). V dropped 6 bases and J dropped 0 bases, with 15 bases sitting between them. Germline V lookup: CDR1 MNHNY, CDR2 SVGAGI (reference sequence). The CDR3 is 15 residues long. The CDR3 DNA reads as TGTGCCAGCAGCGCCGGGACTGACCTCTCCTACGAGCAGTACTTC. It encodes CASSAGTDLSYEQYF.

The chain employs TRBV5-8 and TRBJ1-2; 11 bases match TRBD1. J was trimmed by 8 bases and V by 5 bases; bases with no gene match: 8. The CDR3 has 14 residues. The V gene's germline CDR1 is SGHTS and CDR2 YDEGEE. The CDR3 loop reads CASRRPGQGEGYTF. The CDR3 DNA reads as TGTGCCAGCAGGAGACCGGGACAGGGGGAAGGCTACACCTTC. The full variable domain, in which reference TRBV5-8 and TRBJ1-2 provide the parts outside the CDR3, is EAGVTQSPTHLIKTRGQQATLRCSPISGHTSVYWYQQALGLGLQFLLWYDEGEERNRGNFPPRFSGRQFPNYSSELNVNALELEDSALYLCASRRPGQGEGYTFGSGTRLTVV.

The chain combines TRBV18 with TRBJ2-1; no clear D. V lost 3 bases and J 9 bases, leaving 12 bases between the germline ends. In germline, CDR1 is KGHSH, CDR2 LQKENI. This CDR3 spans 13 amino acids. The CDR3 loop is CASSPSSRSEQFF. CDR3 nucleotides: TGTGCCAGCTCACCGTCCTCTAGGAGTGAGCAGTTCTTC. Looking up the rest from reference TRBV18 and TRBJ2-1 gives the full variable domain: NAGVMQNPRHLVRRRGQEARLRCSPMKGHSHVYWYRQLPEEGLKFMVYLQKENIIDESGMPKERFSAEFPKEGPSILRIQQVVRGDSAAYFCASSPSSRSEQFFGPGTRLTVL.

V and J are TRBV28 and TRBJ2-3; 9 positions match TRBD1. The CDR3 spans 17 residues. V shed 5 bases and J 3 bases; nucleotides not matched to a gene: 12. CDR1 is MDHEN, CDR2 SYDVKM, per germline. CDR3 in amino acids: CASSRLGAGTGTDTQYF. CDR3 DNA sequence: TGTGCCAGCAGTCGACTGGGGGCCGGGACAGGGACAGATACGCAGTATTTT. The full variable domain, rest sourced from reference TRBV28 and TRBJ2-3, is DVKVTQSSRYLVKRTGEKVFLECVQDMDHENMFWYRQDPGLGLRLIYFSYDVKMKEKGDIPEGYSVSREKKERFSLILESASTNQTSMYLCASSRLGAGTGTDTQYFGPGTRLTVL.

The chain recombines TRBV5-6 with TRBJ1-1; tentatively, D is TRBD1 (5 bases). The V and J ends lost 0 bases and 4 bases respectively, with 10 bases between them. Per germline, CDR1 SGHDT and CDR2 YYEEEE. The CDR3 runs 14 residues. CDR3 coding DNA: TGTGCCAGCAGCTTGGGGGGCGGGGCCACTGAAGCTTTCTTT. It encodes CASSLGGGATEAFF.

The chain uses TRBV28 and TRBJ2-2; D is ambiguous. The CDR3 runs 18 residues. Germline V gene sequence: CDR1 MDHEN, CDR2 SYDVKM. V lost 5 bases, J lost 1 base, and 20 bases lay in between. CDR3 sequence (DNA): TGTGCCAGCAGTCCCACATTTGCCCCAGATCTGAACACCGGGGAGCTGTTTTTT. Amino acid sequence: CASSPTFAPDLNTGELFF. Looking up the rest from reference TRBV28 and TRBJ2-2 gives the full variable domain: DVKVTQSSRYLVKRTGEKVFLECVQDMDHENMFWYRQDPGLGLRLIYFSYDVKMKEKGDIPEGYSVSREKKERFSLILESASTNQTSMYLCASSPTFAPDLNTGELFFGEGSRLTVL.

This CDR3 is CASSPTKLAGGPGFRNEQYF. CDR3 bases: TGTGCCAGCAGTCCGACCAAACTAGCGGGAGGGCCAGGATTTAGGAACGAGCAGTACTTC. This chain uses TRBV28 with TRBJ2-7, with 13 bases aligning to TRBD2. Germline-derived CDR1 and CDR2 are MDHEN and SYDVKM. This CDR3 region has 20 residues. V was clipped by 5 bases and J by 5 bases; unmatched bases: 21.